Included here is one T cell receptor (beta chain) sequence, with context. The sample is drawn from a study of blood T cell repertoires in COVID-19. Generated by immunoSEQ multiplex PCR, the TCRdb table keeps only in-frame clones and is missing some. Among roughly 91,000 clones listed, over 60% were seen once. The ends were cut back, 3 bases at V and 8 bases at J, with 11 bases in the middle. The CDR3 length is 13 residues. Germline V CDR1 and CDR2: LNHDA, SQIVND (reference sequence). The chain combines TRBV19 with TRBJ1-5; perhaps TRBD1 as D (6 bases). Sequenced material: peripheral blood. The source of this sequence is a man in his 70s with acute or convalescent COVID-19. CDR3 nucleotides: TGTGCCAGTAGTATGACCCGGGACAAGCCCCAGCATTTT. Encoded protein: CASSMTRDKPQHF. The full variable domain, rest sourced from reference TRBV19 and TRBJ1-5, is DGGITQSPKYLFRKEGQNVTLSCEQNLNHDAMYWYRQDPGQGLRLIYYSQIVNDFQKGDIAEGYSVSREKKESFPLTVTSAQKNPTAFYLCASSMTRDKPQHFGDGTRLSIL.